One and the same sample provided the 10 T cell receptor beta chains below, sequenced in a study of cytomegalovirus exposure and HLA in healthy donors. The PCR ran on 60 Vbeta and 13 Jbeta primers. Sequencing was performed with immunoSEQ multiplex PCR; in TCRdb, only in-frame clones are kept and a portion is missing. The sample gives tens of thousands of clones, around three quarters of which show up once; roughly 1.3% is in the top ten. The sample taken for sequencing was PBMCs. Receptor source: a male donor in good health and CMV-seronegative.

The rearrangement uses TRBV2 and TRBJ1-2, with D perhaps TRBD1 (5 bases). The V and J ends lost 6 bases and 4 bases respectively, with 18 bases between them. Germline values: CDR1 SNHLY, CDR2 FYNNEI. The CDR3 runs to 15 residues. CDR3 residues: CASRQAGQGLYGYTF. In DNA, the CDR3 is TGTGCCAGCAGGCAGGCGGGGCAGGGTCTCTATGGCTACACCTTC.

The J gene is TRBJ2-7, the V gene TRBV6-6; D perhaps matches TRBD2 (6 bases). From germline, CDR1 is MNHNY and CDR2 SVGAGI (reference sequence). Trimming stripped 3 bases from V and 7 bases from J, with 22 bases between. This CDR3 is 16 amino acids long. The CDR3 here is CASSYKGGIPPEEQYF. In DNA, the CDR3 is TGTGCCAGCAGTTATAAAGGCGGGATACCGCCTGAAGAGCAGTACTTC.

The V call is TRBV7-9, the J call TRBJ2-2; D is uncertain. The CDR3 is made up of 14 amino acids. The germline gives CDR1 SEHNR, CDR2 FQNEAQ (reference sequence). V was shortened by 1 base and J by 1 base, with 4 bases between the two germline ends. The CDR3 region is CASSLVRNTGELFF. The DNA for the CDR3 is TGTGCCAGCAGCTTAGTCAGGAACACCGGGGAGCTGTTTTTT.

This clone was recorded only once. V is TRBV6-1 and J is TRBJ1-4, with 7 bases that match TRBD1. The V gene end was trimmed by 7 bases and the J gene end by 4 bases; junction bases not matched to a gene: 9. Germline V gene lookup returns CDR1 MNHNS and CDR2 SASEGT. This CDR3 comprises 15 residues. CDR3 residues: CASKRGTEDNEKLFF. CDR3 in DNA: TGTGCCAGCAAACGGGGGACAGAGGATAATGAAAAACTGTTTTTT.

The rearrangement uses TRBV15 and TRBJ2-5; D remains ambiguous. V was clipped by 0 bases and J by 2 bases, with 10 bases between them. Germline assignment: CDR1 LNHNV and CDR2 YYDKDF (reference sequence). The CDR3 is 15 residues long. CDR3 in amino acids: CATSRDLSKQETQYF. The CDR3 nucleotides read TGTGCCACCAGCAGAGATTTGTCTAAACAAGAGACCCAGTACTTC.

J is TRBJ2-7 and V is TRBV9, with TRBD1 identical over 9 bases. The V gene end was trimmed by 1 base and the J gene end by 2 bases; junction bases not matched to a gene: 4. Germline CDR1 SGDLS, CDR2 YYNGEE. The CDR3 runs to 15 residues. CDR3 sequence: CASSVFGQGTYEQYF. The CDR3 DNA sequence: TGTGCCAGCAGCGTATTCGGACAGGGGACCTACGAGCAGTACTTC.

The J gene is TRBJ2-7, the V gene TRBV11-2; a weak D match, TRBD2 (5 bases). The CDR3 has 15 amino acids. Germline assignment: CDR1 SGHAT and CDR2 FQNNGV. V lost 6 bases and J lost 3, with 18 bases in between. CDR3 in DNA: TGTGCCAGCAGTCCGAGACTTAACGAGGGCTACGAGCAGTACTTC. It translates to CASSPRLNEGYEQYF.

The chain links TRBV4-3 to TRBJ1-1; perhaps TRBD1 as D (6 bases). From germline, CDR1 is LGHNA and CDR2 YSLEER. V was trimmed by 2 bases and J by 4 bases, leaving 8 bases between them. The CDR3 runs 13 residues. CDR3 sequence: CASSQTGPTEAFF. In nucleotides, the CDR3 is TGCGCCAGCAGCCAAACAGGGCCCACTGAAGCTTTCTTT.

The chain joins TRBV2 to TRBJ2-1; D is perhaps TRBD2 (6 bases). CDR1 SNHLY and CDR2 FYNNEI come from the germline V gene. The CDR3 extends over 15 amino acids. The V and J ends lost 0 bases and 8 bases respectively, with 14 bases between them. This chain's CDR3 is CASSEAPRLGDEQFF. For the CDR3, the DNA is TGTGCCAGCAGTGAAGCACCCCGACTAGGCGATGAGCAGTTCTTC.

The chain uses TRBV9 and TRBJ2-5, with 8 bases matching TRBD2. CDR3 length: 14 residues. Germline CDR1 and CDR2: SGDLS and YYNGEE. Losses at the gene ends were 0 bases for V and 11 bases for J; bases not matched to a gene: 9. Written as DNA, the CDR3 is TGTGCCAGCAGCGTAGGGACTAGCCCAGGGGAGCAGTACTTC. It specifies CASSVGTSPGEQYF.